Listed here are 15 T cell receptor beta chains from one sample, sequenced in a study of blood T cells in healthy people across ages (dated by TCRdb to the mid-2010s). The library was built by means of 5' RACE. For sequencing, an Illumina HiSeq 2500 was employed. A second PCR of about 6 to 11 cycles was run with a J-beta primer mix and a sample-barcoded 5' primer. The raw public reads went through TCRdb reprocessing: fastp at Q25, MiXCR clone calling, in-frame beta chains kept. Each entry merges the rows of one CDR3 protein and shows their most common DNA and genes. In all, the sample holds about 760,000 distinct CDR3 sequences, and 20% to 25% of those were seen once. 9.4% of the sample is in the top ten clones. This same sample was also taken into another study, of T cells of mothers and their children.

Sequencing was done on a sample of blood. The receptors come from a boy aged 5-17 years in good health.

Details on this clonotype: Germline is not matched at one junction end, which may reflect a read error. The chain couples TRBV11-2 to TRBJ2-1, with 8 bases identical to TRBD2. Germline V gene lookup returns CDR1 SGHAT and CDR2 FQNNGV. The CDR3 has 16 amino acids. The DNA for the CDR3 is TGTGCCAGCAGCTTAGGTCGAGCGGGAGACTACAAGGAGCAGTTCTTC. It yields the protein CASSLGRAGDYKEQFF.

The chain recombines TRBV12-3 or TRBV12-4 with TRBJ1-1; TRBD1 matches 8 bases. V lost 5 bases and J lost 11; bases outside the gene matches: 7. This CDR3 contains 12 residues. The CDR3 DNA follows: TGTGCCAGCAGTCCGGGGACAGGCTCGGCTTTCTTT. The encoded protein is CASSPGTGSAFF.

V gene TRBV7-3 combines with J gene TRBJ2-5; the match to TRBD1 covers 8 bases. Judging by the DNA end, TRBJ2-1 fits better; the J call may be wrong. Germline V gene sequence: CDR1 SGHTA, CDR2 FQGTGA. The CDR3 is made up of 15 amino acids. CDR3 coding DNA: TGTGCCAGCAGCACCGGACAGGGCTTAAACAATGAGCAGTTCTTC. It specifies CASSTGQGLNNEQFF.

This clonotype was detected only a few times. CDR3 sequence (DNA): TGCAGCGTTCGAACTAGCGGGGGCCTCGGGGAGCAGTTCTTC. This encodes CSVRTSGGLGEQFF. This chain links TRBV29-1 with TRBJ2-1, with 11 bases aligning to TRBD2. J gave up 10 bases and V 5 bases, and 10 bases lay outside the gene matches. This CDR3 region has 14 residues. CDR1 is SQVTM and CDR2 is ANQGSEA in the germline V gene.

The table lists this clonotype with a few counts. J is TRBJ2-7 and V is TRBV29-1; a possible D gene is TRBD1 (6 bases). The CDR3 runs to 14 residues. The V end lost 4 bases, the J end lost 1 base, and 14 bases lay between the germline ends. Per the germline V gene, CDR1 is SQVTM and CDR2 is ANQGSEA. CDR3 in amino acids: CSVVEQGVSYEQYF. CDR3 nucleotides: TGCAGCGTTGTTGAACAGGGAGTGTCCTACGAGCAGTACTTC.

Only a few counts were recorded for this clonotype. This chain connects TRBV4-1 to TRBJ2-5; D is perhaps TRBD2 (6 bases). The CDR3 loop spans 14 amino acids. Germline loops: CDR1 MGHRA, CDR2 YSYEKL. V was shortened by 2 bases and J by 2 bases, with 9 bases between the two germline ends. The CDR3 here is CASSQLGLQETQYF. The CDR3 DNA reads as TGCGCCAGCAGCCAACTAGGACTACAAGAGACCCAGTACTTC.

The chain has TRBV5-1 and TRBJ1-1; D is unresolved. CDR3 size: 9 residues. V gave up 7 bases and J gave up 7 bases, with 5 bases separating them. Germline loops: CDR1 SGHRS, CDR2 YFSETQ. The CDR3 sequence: CASAFEAFF. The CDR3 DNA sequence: TGCGCCAGCGCATTTGAAGCTTTCTTT.

CDR3: CASSQGPGRQETQYF. CDR3 DNA sequence: TGCGCCAGCAGCCAAGGGCCAGGTCGCCAAGAGACCCAGTACTTC. The chain is built from TRBV4-3 and TRBJ2-5, with D unclear. This CDR3 has 15 amino acids. Trimming stripped 1 base from V and 1 base from J, with 10 bases between. CDR1 is LGHNA and CDR2 is YSLEER in the germline V gene.

The CDR3 DNA reads TGTGCCAGCAGTTACACCAATTCACCCCTCCACTTT. It specifies CASSYTNSPLHF. The rearrangement links TRBV6-2 or TRBV6-3 to TRBJ1-6; D gene ambiguous. Germline CDR1 and CDR2: MNHEY and SVGEGT. V lost 2 bases, J lost 7 bases, and 3 bases lay in between. CDR3 size: 12 residues.

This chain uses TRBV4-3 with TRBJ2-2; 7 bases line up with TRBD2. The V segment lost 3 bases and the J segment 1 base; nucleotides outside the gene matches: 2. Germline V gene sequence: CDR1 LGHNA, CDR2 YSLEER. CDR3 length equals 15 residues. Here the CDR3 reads CASSQGGGNTGELFF. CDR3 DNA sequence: TGCGCCAGCAGCCAGGGCGGGGGGAACACCGGGGAGCTGTTTTTT.

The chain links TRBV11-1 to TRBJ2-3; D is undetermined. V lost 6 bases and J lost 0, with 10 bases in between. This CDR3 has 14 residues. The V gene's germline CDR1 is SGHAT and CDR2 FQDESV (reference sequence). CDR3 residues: CASSPTYSTDTQYF. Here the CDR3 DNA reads TGTGCCAGCAGTCCCACCTACAGCACAGATACGCAGTATTTT.

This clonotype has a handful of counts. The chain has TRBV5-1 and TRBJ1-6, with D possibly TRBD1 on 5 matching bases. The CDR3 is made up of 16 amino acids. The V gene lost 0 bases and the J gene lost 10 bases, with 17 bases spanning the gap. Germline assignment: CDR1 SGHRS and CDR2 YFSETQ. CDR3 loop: CASSLGAWDRGSPLHF. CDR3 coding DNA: TGCGCCAGCAGCTTGGGAGCGTGGGACCGCGGATCACCCCTCCACTTT.

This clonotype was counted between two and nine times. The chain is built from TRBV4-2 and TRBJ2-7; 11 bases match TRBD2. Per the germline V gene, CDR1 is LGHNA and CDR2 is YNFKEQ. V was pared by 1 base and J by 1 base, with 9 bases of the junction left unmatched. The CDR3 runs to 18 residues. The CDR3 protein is CASSQVRGTSGRSYEQYF. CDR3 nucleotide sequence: TGTGCCAGCAGCCAAGTTAGGGGAACTAGCGGGAGATCCTACGAGCAGTACTTC.

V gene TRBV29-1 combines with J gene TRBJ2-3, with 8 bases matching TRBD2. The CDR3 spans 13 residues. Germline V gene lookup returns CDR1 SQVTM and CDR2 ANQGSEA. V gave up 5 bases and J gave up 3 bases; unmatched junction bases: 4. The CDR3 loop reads CSVTGRATDTQYF. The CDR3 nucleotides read TGCAGCGTTACCGGGAGGGCGACAGATACGCAGTATTTT.

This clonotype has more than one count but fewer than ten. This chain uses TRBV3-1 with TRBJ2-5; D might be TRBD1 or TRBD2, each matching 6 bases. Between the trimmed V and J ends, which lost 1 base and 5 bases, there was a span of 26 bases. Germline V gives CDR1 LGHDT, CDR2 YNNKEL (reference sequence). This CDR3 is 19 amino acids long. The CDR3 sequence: CASSQAWGVGTLGPETQYF. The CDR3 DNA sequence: TGTGCCAGCAGCCAAGCGTGGGGGGTGGGGACACTGGGCCCCGAGACCCAGTACTTC.